The present T cell receptor (beta chain) was sequenced within a study of read filtering for tumor transcriptome and immune sequencing. Study details: By R-ISS, stages I, II and III held roughly 8, 16 and 7 patients. General study points: Even smaller IR-seq throughput identified most shared clonotypes.

In its sample, this clonotype was seen many times. Its antigen is unknown. Molecular barcoded adaptors covering alpha/delta and beta/gamma chains were used on approximately 400 ng RNA. From the reads, TCRdb called clonotypes with MiXCR, one entry per CDR3 protein. The sample has 50,000 or so distinct CDR3 sequences, roughly 18% seen once. Germline V gene data show CDR1 as SGHRS and CDR2 as YFSETQ. V lost 3 bases and J 8 bases, leaving 14 bases between the germline ends. The CDR3 covers 13 residues. Every patient had bone marrow sampled while the disease was active. The chain carries TRBV5-1 and TRBJ1-1, with no clear D. The sample was a population of CD138-negative cells sorted from bone marrow. The clonotype comes from a donor at least 40 years old with multiple myeloma. The CDR3 protein is CASSWGVASEAFF. The CDR3, as DNA: TGCGCCAGCAGCTGGGGTGTCGCCTCAGAAGCTTTCTTT.